These 16 T cell receptor beta chains were all obtained from the same sample, sequenced in a study of shared clonotypes between healthy human individuals (dated by TCRdb to 2020 to 2021). The method was the immunoSEQ multiplex PCR assay. Imported from immuneACCESS, the table was reduced by TCRdb to in-frame sequences with V and J called. These copies leave out some clones; in studies compared against another copy, an unresolved V gene accounts for under half, and the cause of the remainder is not known. The sample includes around 2.5 million clones, with 93% observed a single time. The top ten clonotypes cover roughly 0.36% of the sample. Sequencing input: naive CD4+ T cells from PBMCs. In light of the paper, this sample's cell subset or site label describes: CD45RA+ positively selected. Receptors were obtained from a man younger than 30 in good health. Some clones in this sample may be carry-over from other donors' samples.

J is TRBJ1-2 and V is TRBV14, with TRBD1 as a possible D gene (5 bases). Germline lookup yields CDR1 SGHDN and CDR2 FVKESK. The CDR3 runs 13 residues. V shed 1 base and J shed 8 bases, with 11 bases lying between them. CDR3 nucleotide sequence: TGTGCCAGCAGCCAAGCGGGGGTTGGAGGCTACACCTTC. It codes for CASSQAGVGGYTF.

The rearrangement joins TRBV7-9 to TRBJ2-7, with 14 bases that match TRBD2. CDR1 and CDR2 from the germline V gene are SEHNR and FQNEAQ (reference sequence). The CDR3 length is 18 residues. With 0 bases clipped from V and 6 bases from J, the junction kept 10 bases outside the gene matches. DNA of the CDR3: TGTGCCAGCAGCTTAGCGGGGGCCAGCGGGACTAGCGGGAGCGAGCAGTACTTC. This sequence encodes CASSLAGASGTSGSEQYF.

The J gene is TRBJ2-5, the V gene TRBV2; 7 bases line up with TRBD1. CDR1 and CDR2 from the germline V gene are SNHLY and FYNNEI. The V gene end was trimmed by 11 bases and the J gene end by 0 bases; junction bases not matched to a gene: 3. This CDR3 is built from 12 residues. The CDR3, as DNA: TGTGCCGGGGGACAGAACCAAGAGACCCAGTACTTC. Its protein is CAGGQNQETQYF.

This chain links TRBV6-5 with TRBJ2-7, with D possibly matching TRBD2 (5 bases). V was trimmed by 8 bases and J by 2 bases, leaving 13 bases between them. The length of the CDR3 is 13 residues. Looked up from germline, CDR1 is MNHEY and CDR2 is SVGAGI. CDR3 loop: CASARTGTYEQYF. CDR3 bases: TGTGCCAGCGCGAGGACTGGAACCTACGAGCAGTACTTC.

The genes are TRBV6-5 and TRBJ1-1; 7 positions match TRBD1. The germline CDR1 and CDR2 sequences are MNHEY and SVGAGI. J gave up 4 bases and V 4 bases, and 6 bases lay outside the gene matches. The CDR3 extends over 14 amino acids. CDR3 in amino acids: CASSSPTGSTEAFF. CDR3 nucleotide sequence: TGTGCCAGCAGTTCACCGACAGGGAGCACTGAAGCTTTCTTT.

V is TRBV21-1 and J is TRBJ2-5. TRBV21-1 is termed a pseudogene. The CDR3 totals 15 residues. The CDR3 protein is CASSKEGRTQETQYF. The CDR3 nucleotides read TGTGCCAGCAGCAAAGAAGGCAGAACCCAAGAGACCCAGTACTTC.

The rearrangement uses TRBV29-1 and TRBJ1-1, with 7 nucleotides matching TRBD1. The germline V gene encodes CDR1 SQVTM and CDR2 ANQGSEA. This CDR3 is 13 amino acids long. V was clipped by 5 bases and J by 1 base; unmatched bases: 4. The CDR3 region has the DNA TGCAGCGTTTCGGGACAGACGAACACTGAAGCTTTCTTT. Protein product: CSVSGQTNTEAFF.

The chain combines TRBV28 with TRBJ2-2; D gene unclear. The CDR3 runs to 13 residues. Germline V lookup: CDR1 MDHEN, CDR2 SYDVKM. The V end lost 7 bases, the J end lost 6 bases, and 12 bases lay between the germline ends. DNA of the CDR3: TGTGCCAGCACCCAGACCAGCCCCGGGGAGCTGTTTTTT. It specifies CASTQTSPGELFF.

The V and J genes are TRBV5-1 and TRBJ1-2; TRBD1 might be the D (5 bases). V was trimmed by 4 bases and J by 8 bases, leaving 9 bases between them. The germline V gene has CDR1 SGHRS and CDR2 YFSETQ. The CDR3 spans 11 residues. The CDR3 nucleotides are TGCGCCAGCAGCGGTAAGGGGGGCTACACCTTC. Its translation: CASSGKGGYTF.

The CDR3 DNA is TGTGCCATCAGTGACGGGCAGTCTAGCACAGATACGCAGTATTTT. Its translation: CAISDGQSSTDTQYF. The V call is TRBV10-3, the J call TRBJ2-3; D uncertain. Trimming left V 3 bases short and J 0 bases short, with 10 bases between. Germline CDR1 and CDR2: ENHRY and SYGVKD. The CDR3 length is 15 residues.

This chain joins TRBV2 and TRBJ2-3; 13 bases fit TRBD2. This CDR3 region has 18 residues. Germline V gene lookup returns CDR1 SNHLY and CDR2 FYNNEI. The V and J ends lost 9 bases and 2 bases, in that order; junction bases with no gene match: 14. The CDR3 reads CASTGPGTSGILTDTQYF. The CDR3, as DNA: TGTGCCAGTACCGGCCCCGGGACTAGCGGGATACTCACAGATACGCAGTATTTT.

The chain recombines TRBV19 with TRBJ1-2, with 9 bases matching TRBD1. The germline CDR1 and CDR2 sequences are LNHDA and SQIVND (reference sequence). With V trimmed by 2 bases and J by 6 bases, 10 bases remained unmatched. This CDR3 spans 16 amino acids. The CDR3 region is CASSISDRGALDGYTF. CDR3 nucleotides: TGTGCCAGTAGTATATCGGACAGGGGTGCCCTAGATGGCTACACCTTC.

V gene TRBV21-1 combines with J gene TRBJ1-1; the D call TRBD1 from the table was never checked on the DNA. TRBV21-1 is deemed a pseudogene. The CDR3 sequence is 17 residues long. The CDR3 nucleotides are TGTGCCAGCAGCGCAAGGAGGGGGCGATCTCCCGAGACTGAAGCTTTCTTT. Its translation: CASSARRGRSPETEAFF.

The chain recombines TRBV7-2 with TRBJ2-3; D uncertain. The V gene's germline CDR1 is SGHTA and CDR2 FQGNSA. With 5 bases removed from V and 0 bases from J, the gap between germline ends came to 12 bases. CDR3 length equals 15 residues. CDR3 in amino acids: CASSPNVGSTDTQYF. CDR3 sequence (DNA): TGTGCCAGCAGCCCTAACGTGGGCAGCACAGATACGCAGTATTTT.

The CDR3 is CASSPTTGGLGANVLTF. The CDR3 DNA is TGTGCCAGCTCACCAACGACAGGGGGCCTCGGGGCCAACGTCCTGACTTTC. V is TRBV18 and J is TRBJ2-6; 10 positions match TRBD1. The CDR3 runs 17 residues. The V segment lost 2 bases and the J segment 4 bases; nucleotides outside the gene matches: 5. From germline, CDR1 is KGHSH and CDR2 LQKENI.

Worth noting for this clone: The same CDR3 arises from other DNA sequences in this sample as well. V usage is TRBV28 and J usage is TRBJ1-5; D call uncertain. V lost 1 base and J lost 2, with 9 bases in between. Germline CDR1 is MDHEN and CDR2 is SYDVKM. The CDR3 length is 15 residues. The CDR3 loop is CASSLLGQGNQPQHF. CDR3 nucleotides: TGTGCCAGCAGTTTATTGGGCCAGGGCAATCAGCCCCAGCATTTT. Full variable domain (remainder filled in from reference TRBV28 and TRBJ1-5): DVKVTQSSRYLVKRTGEKVFLECVQDMDHENMFWYRQDPGLGLRLIYFSYDVKMKEKGDIPEGYSVSREKKERFSLILESASTNQTSMYLCASSLLGQGNQPQHFGDGTRLSIL.